These 14 T cell receptor beta chains came from one sample sequenced in a study of PD-1 blockade in classical Hodgkin lymphoma. Brentuximab vedotin exposure varied among the patients, all of whom had relapsed after autologous stem cell transplantation. Some clones are missing from TCRdb's copy, which holds only in-frame ones; the method was immunoSEQ multiplex PCR. The sample records 25,000 to 35,000 clones, approximately 70% being singletons. Sequencing used peripheral blood mononuclear cells (PBMCs), obtained before the second cycle of nivolumab. These receptors were obtained from a human donor with classical Hodgkin lymphoma.

The chain combines TRBV5-1 with TRBJ1-2; TRBD1 might be the D (6 bases). Germline CDR1 SGHRS, CDR2 YFSETQ. V gave up 0 bases and J gave up 8 bases, with 11 bases separating them. The CDR3 runs 13 residues. This CDR3 reads CASSLAAGDGYTF. CDR3 sequence (DNA): TGCGCCAGCAGCTTGGCCGCAGGGGACGGCTACACCTTC.

This rearrangement joins TRBV29-1 to TRBJ2-1; D is uncertain. This CDR3 has 13 residues. Germline V gene sequence: CDR1 SQVTM, CDR2 ANQGSEA. Trimming removed 3 bases from V and 0 bases from J, with 6 bases in between. CDR3 sequence reads: CSVERSSYNEQFF. In DNA, the CDR3 is TGCAGCGTTGAGCGAAGCTCCTACAATGAGCAGTTCTTC.

The chain is built from TRBV6-5 and TRBJ1-3; 7 bases line up with TRBD1. The CDR3 has 15 amino acids. J was trimmed by 0 bases and V by 6 bases; bases with no gene match: 5. Looked up from germline, CDR1 is MNHEY and CDR2 is SVGAGI. The CDR3 loop reads CASSQGGFSGNTIYF. The CDR3 DNA follows: TGTGCCAGCAGCCAGGGGGGGTTCTCTGGAAACACCATATATTTT.

The rearrangement uses TRBV13 and TRBJ1-2; tentative D call: TRBD1 (6 bases). Germline CDR1 reads PRHDT; CDR2 reads FYEKMQ (reference sequence). The CDR3 has 13 residues. Trimming removed 3 bases at V and 5 bases at J, with 10 bases between. The CDR3 DNA reads as TGTGCCAGCAGCTTTCAGGGGAAGTATGGCTACACCTTC. It translates to CASSFQGKYGYTF.

Note on this clone: The same CDR3 is also encoded by other DNA sequences in this sample. V usage is TRBV15 and J usage is TRBJ2-2; D is ambiguous. This CDR3 is 15 amino acids long. Germline CDR1 and CDR2: LNHNV and YYDKDF (reference sequence). V was trimmed by 1 base and J by 0 bases, leaving 6 bases between them. In nucleotides, the CDR3 is TGTGCCACCAGCAGAGGGGGTCCGAACACCGGGGAGCTGTTTTTT. Its translation is CATSRGGPNTGELFF.

The gene calls are TRBV7-3 and TRBJ2-7; perhaps D is TRBD1 or TRBD2 (6 bases each). The CDR3 contains 14 residues. V lost 5 bases, J lost 0 bases, and 11 bases lay in between. Per the germline V gene, CDR1 is SGHTA and CDR2 is FQGTGA. CDR3: CASSPGASSYEQYF. In DNA form, the CDR3 reads TGTGCCAGCAGCCCGGGGGCCTCCTCCTACGAGCAGTACTTC.

The chain joins TRBV5-1 to TRBJ2-2; 8 bases match TRBD1. Germline V CDR1 and CDR2: SGHRS, YFSETQ. J was trimmed by 4 bases and V by 0 bases; bases with no gene match: 14. CDR3 size: 19 residues. CDR3 region: CASSLAPFPGGLGTGELFF. The CDR3 coding sequence is TGCGCCAGCAGCTTGGCCCCTTTCCCAGGGGGCCTCGGCACCGGGGAGCTGTTTTTT.

This clone was seen a handful of times. The rearrangement joins TRBV7-6 to TRBJ2-3; 12 positions agree with TRBD1. CDR1 is SGHVS and CDR2 is FNYEAQ in the germline V gene. This CDR3 comprises 17 residues. V was clipped by 1 base and J by 6 bases; unmatched bases: 8. The CDR3 DNA follows: TGTGCCAGCAGCTTAGGAGCCGGGACAGGGGGCGTGGATACGCAGTATTTT. It codes for CASSLGAGTGGVDTQYF.

The rearrangement links TRBV25-1 to TRBJ2-1; D not certain. Germline lookup yields CDR1 MGHDK and CDR2 SYGVNS. The V gene lost 1 base and the J gene lost 6 bases, with 19 bases spanning the gap. This CDR3 contains 17 residues. For the CDR3, the DNA is TGTGCCAGCAGTGAATCGGTTGGAAAGAGGCCCGGCAATGAGCAGTTCTTC. Its protein product is CASSESVGKRPGNEQFF.

This clone was seen a single time. J is TRBJ2-2 and V is TRBV4-3; D possibly corresponds to TRBD1 (6 bases). The CDR3 sequence is 18 residues long. Per germline, CDR1 LGHNA and CDR2 YSLEER. Trimming removed 1 base at V and 0 bases at J, with 15 bases between. The CDR3 bases are TGCGCCAGCAGCCAAGGAGTCAAGACAGGCTCGAACACCGGGGAGCTGTTTTTT. It encodes CASSQGVKTGSNTGELFF.

This rearrangement joins TRBV28 to TRBJ2-3; the D gene is possibly TRBD2 (5 bases). Trimming removed 1 base at V and 6 bases at J, with 5 bases between. The CDR3 consists of 12 residues. The V gene's germline CDR1 is MDHEN and CDR2 SYDVKM. CDR3 in amino acids: CASSLSSDTQYF. DNA for the CDR3: TGTGCCAGCAGTTTATCTAGCGATACGCAGTATTTT.

The rearrangement links TRBV6-5 to TRBJ2-7; D call uncertain. V lost 5 bases to trimming and J lost 3 bases, with 11 bases between them. The CDR3 sequence is 13 residues long. Germline CDR1 and CDR2: MNHEY and SVGAGI. The CDR3 DNA reads TGTGCCAGCAGTCGGACCGTTAACTACGAGCAGTACTTC. Protein product: CASSRTVNYEQYF.

This clone came up once. Here the CDR3 DNA reads TGCGCCAGCACCCCCGGGACAGGGGTTGAAAAACTGTTTTTT. This codes for CASTPGTGVEKLFF. The genes are TRBV5-1 and TRBJ1-4, with TRBD1 matching over 10 bases. The CDR3 is 14 amino acids. Germline values: CDR1 SGHRS, CDR2 YFSETQ. V dropped 6 bases and J dropped 7; count of bases not matched to a gene: 6.

The CDR3, as DNA: TGTGCCAGCAGCGGACAGGGACAGGGTGAGATTGAGCAGTACTTC. The encoded protein is CASSGQGQGEIEQYF. The V and J genes are TRBV28 and TRBJ2-7; 9 bases fit TRBD1. V lost 6 bases and J lost 7; bases outside the gene matches: 13. The CDR3 length is 15 residues. The germline V gene encodes CDR1 MDHEN and CDR2 SYDVKM.